This T cell receptor beta chain was sequenced for a study of cytomegalovirus exposure and HLA in healthy donors. In the study overall: Drawn from HLA-typed donors, roughly 87 million unique TCRs were held in an early data release. Findings and limits, study-wide: It was only CMV serostatus that was available as immune exposure information. Among the CMV-associated chains, a few were confirmed in vitro as specific for CMV antigens.

Nominally healthy donors provided the samples, though records likely missed some immune exposures. The CDR3 loop spans 14 amino acids. J was trimmed by 2 bases and V by 5 bases; bases with no gene match: 5. Per germline, CDR1 MNHEY and CDR2 SMNVEV (reference sequence). A remark on this clone: Its matching antigen is unknown.

The primer mix had 60 Vbeta and 13 Jbeta primers. Assay used: immunoSEQ multiplex PCR; TCRdb lists only in-frame clones, some missing. The repertoire holds about 180,000 clones, with roughly 82% as singletons. The chain links TRBV27 to TRBJ1-2; TRBD1 matches 7 bases. Sequenced material: PBMCs. The receptor was isolated from a man aged 35-49 years in good health and CMV-seronegative. CDR3 sequence: CASSLQGRNYGYTF. CDR3 in DNA: TGTGCCAGCAGTCTACAGGGGCGGAACTATGGCTACACCTTC.